This T cell receptor beta chain was obtained from a study of shared clonotypes between healthy human individuals. The CDR3 covers 15 residues. V was cut by 2 bases and J by 0 bases, with 11 bases left in between. Germline V gene data show CDR1 as GTSNPN and CDR2 as SVGIG (reference sequence). Note on this clone: The sample has other DNA sequences that encode this CDR3 too.

Using 200 ng DNA, roughly 33,000 T cell genomes, the sorted-subset replicate PCRs were run. Sequencing used immunoSEQ multiplex PCR; TCRdb keeps in-frame clones, though not all of them. The sample holds approximately 1,000,000 clones, 60% to 85% seen once. This chain uses TRBV30 with TRBJ1-3, with D tentatively TRBD1 (6 bases). The specimen was memory CD4+ T cells from PBMCs. Subset specified: CD45RA-negative fraction. The sequence was collected from a man aged 18 to 29 in good health. Some clones in this sample may be carry-over from other donors' samples. The CDR3 region has the DNA TGTGCCTGGAGTCCACGGACAGTCTCTGGAAACACCATATATTTT. Translated, it gives CAWSPRTVSGNTIYF.